Each of the 11 T cell receptor beta chains below was sequenced from the same sample in a study of CD8 T cells in ankylosing spondylitis. TCRdb reprocessed the 5' RACE reads with MiXCR, giving one entry per CDR3 protein. The data hold around 7,500 distinct CDR3 sequences, with more than 8% observed a single time. Sequences were obtained from blood, either unsorted or a sorted T cell fraction (not recorded which). These receptors originate from a male donor with ankylosing spondylitis or in good health (not recorded which).

This clonotype came up many times. V and J are TRBV9 and TRBJ2-5; TRBD2 might be the D (6 bases). This CDR3 spans 14 amino acids. Germline lookup yields CDR1 SGDLS and CDR2 YYNGEE. The ends were cut back, 4 bases at V and 5 bases at J, with 15 bases in the middle. The CDR3 DNA reads as TGTGCCAGCAGCCCCAGTGGGGGGAGCGAGACCCAGTACTTC. It translates to CASSPSGGSETQYF.

Relative to its sample, this clonotype is medium-sized (0.01 to 0.1%). A read error may account for a junction end that differs from germline. The chain couples TRBV9 to TRBJ2-1; weak D call: TRBD2 (6 bases). The CDR3 has 14 amino acids. CDR1 SGDLS and CDR2 YYNGEE come from the germline V gene. CDR3 sequence (DNA): TGTGCCAGCACCGTACGGGAGTTCTCCAATGAGCAGTTCTTC. This translates into CASTVREFSNEQFF.

The rearrangement links TRBV9 to TRBJ1-6; perhaps TRBD1 as D (5 bases). The CDR3 sequence is 16 residues long. V dropped 0 bases and J dropped 0 bases, with 7 bases sitting between them. Germline loops: CDR1 SGDLS, CDR2 YYNGEE. The CDR3 reads CASSVAGGSYNSPLHF. CDR3 DNA sequence: TGTGCCAGCAGCGTAGCGGGGGGCTCCTATAATTCACCCCTCCACTTT.

The chain recombines TRBV9 with TRBJ2-3; D possibly corresponds to TRBD1 (6 bases). The germline gives CDR1 SGDLS, CDR2 YYNGEE. V lost 0 bases, J lost 2 bases, and 13 bases lay in between. This CDR3 spans 16 amino acids. CDR3 in amino acids: CASSVAGAGHTDTQYF. The CDR3 DNA is TGTGCCAGCAGCGTAGCAGGGGCAGGCCACACAGATACGCAGTATTTT. The whole variable domain, filled in from reference TRBV9 and TRBJ2-3, reads DSGVTQTPKHLITATGQRVTLRCSPRSGDLSVYWYQQSLDQGLQFLIQYYNGEERAKGNILERFSAQQFPDLHSELNLSSLELGDSALYFCASSVAGAGHTDTQYFGPGTRLTVL.

CDR3 sequence (DNA): TGTGCCAGCAGCAAAGAAGGGGCCCAAGAGACCCAGTACTTC. Protein: CASSKEGAQETQYF. The rearrangement uses TRBV9 and TRBJ2-5; TRBD1 is a possible D gene (5 bases). The CDR3 is made up of 14 amino acids. V was pared by 4 bases and J by 1 base, with 11 bases between. Germline V gives CDR1 SGDLS, CDR2 YYNGEE.

This clonotype was recorded many times. This chain uses TRBV9 with TRBJ1-1; D not certain. From germline, CDR1 is SGDLS and CDR2 YYNGEE. CDR3 size: 13 residues. With 2 bases removed from V and 1 base from J, the gap between germline ends came to 6 bases. CDR3 in amino acids: CASSVDTNTEAFF. CDR3 nucleotide sequence: TGTGCCAGCAGCGTTGATACGAACACTGAAGCTTTCTTT.

This chain links TRBV9 with TRBJ2-4; D not certain. V lost 3 bases, J lost 5 bases, and 9 bases lay in between. CDR1 and CDR2 from the germline V gene are SGDLS and YYNGEE. The CDR3 totals 13 residues. The CDR3 coding sequence is TGTGCCAGCAGCGCCGCCCCGGAAAACATTCAGTACTTC. Protein: CASSAAPENIQYF.

By share, this clonotype counts as medium-sized. The V and J genes are TRBV9 and TRBJ1-1; weak D call: TRBD1 (5 bases). The CDR3 covers 16 residues. V lost 3 bases and J lost 6, with 21 bases in between. The germline V gene encodes CDR1 SGDLS and CDR2 YYNGEE. Written as DNA, the CDR3 is TGTGCCAGCAGCGCCAATCCGGGTGTTGGGGCTCCTGAAGCTTTCTTT. Amino acids: CASSANPGVGAPEAFF.

This clonotype appeared a few times. This chain joins TRBV9 and TRBJ2-3; the D is unclear. V was clipped by 4 bases and J by 2 bases, with 17 bases between them. Germline CDR1 is SGDLS and CDR2 is YYNGEE. This CDR3 comprises 16 residues. The CDR3 DNA sequence: TGTGCCAGCAGCCACCCTCGAGTCAGCCCCACAGATACGCAGTATTTT. The encoded protein is CASSHPRVSPTDTQYF. Together with reference TRBV9 and TRBJ2-3, the CDR3 gives the full variable domain: DSGVTQTPKHLITATGQRVTLRCSPRSGDLSVYWYQQSLDQGLQFLIQYYNGEERAKGNILERFSAQQFPDLHSELNLSSLELGDSALYFCASSHPRVSPTDTQYFGPGTRLTVL.

Sample share makes this clonotype medium-sized. This chain joins TRBV9 and TRBJ2-3, with D tentatively TRBD2 (5 bases). This CDR3 comprises 16 residues. V gave up 6 bases and J gave up 0 bases, with 17 bases separating them. Germline-derived CDR1 and CDR2 are SGDLS and YYNGEE. The CDR3 reads CASNSGGDYSTDTQYF. The CDR3 nucleotides read TGTGCCAGCAATTCGGGCGGTGACTATAGCACAGATACGCAGTATTTT.

This clonotype was counted at least ten times. V gene TRBV9 combines with J gene TRBJ2-2; TRBD2 agrees at 11 bases. The CDR3 length is 17 residues. Germline V gene lookup returns CDR1 SGDLS and CDR2 YYNGEE. J gave up 4 bases and V 5 bases, and 10 bases lay outside the gene matches. The CDR3 sequence: CASSADLSGGVTGELFF. The DNA for the CDR3 is TGTGCCAGCAGTGCTGACCTTAGCGGGGGGGTCACCGGGGAGCTGTTTTTT.